This TCR beta chain was identified in a study of shared clonotypes between healthy human individuals (dated by TCRdb to the early 2020s). Regarding the complete study: A couple of women and three men aged 18 to 49 years were included in the cohort. For each donor, three plates each were used for CD4 naive and CD4 memory, two plates were used for CD8 naive, and one plate was used for CD8 memory. To estimate repertoire size and how much clonotypes are shared between individuals, the study performed deep sequencing of blood TCR repertoires from about five healthy adults. To increase sequencing depth and limit assay-specific biases, different laboratories used diverse techniques to prepare libraries and sequence TCR repertoires. Each donor's leukapheresis produced roughly between about 0.9 and 9.5 billion PBMCs.

TCR CDR3 regions were amplified from genomic DNA by multiplex PCR using the deep immunoSEQ assay. For each cell subset, the extracted genomic DNA was distributed evenly across all wells of several immunoSEQ 96-well plates, and each plate served as one replicate. Each replicate PCR for sorted subsets received about 200 ng genomic DNA, equal to about 30,000 T cell genomes. The purified libraries were quantified using a Qubit 3.0 fluorometer, sized with a Bioanalyzer 2100, and then quantified again using the KAPA Library Quantification kit. Every immunoSEQ 96-well plate was sequenced on a separate single-read 150-cycle Illumina NextSeq 550 flow cell. Regarding the original processing steps: Because the immunoSEQ output included only junctional sequences and no quality scores, the filtering could not be the same as the filtering used for full-length reads. To assign V/J genes and CDR3, sequences were annotated against IMGT germline references using PyIR, a Python wrapper for IgBLAST v1.9. Reads were removed for weak V/J assignments (E-value above 1e-6), missing CDR3, stop codons, out-of-frame junctions, or ambiguous translated residues. V3J clonotypes were defined as sequences sharing the same inferred V gene, J gene, and CDR3 amino acid sequence. To compute the percentage overlap between repertoires, the number of shared unique clonotypes was divided by the size of the smaller repertoire. Three approaches were used to assess repertoire richness: RTK rarefaction, the Chao1 estimator, and Recon v2.1 estimates of unobserved clonotypes. For all TCRbeta clonotypes obtained by the gDNA method from a few donors, generation probabilities were computed with OLGA. TCRdb's version of the immuneACCESS table is confined to in-frame rearrangements and falls short of the full clone set. An unresolved V gene accounts for under half of the shortfall where checked; the remainder is of unknown origin. From that table come the V and J calls and clone size; the DNA was used to work out D and trimming. Recorded for this sample are roughly 1,000,000 clones; around 78% of them occurred a single time. Roughly 0.61% of the sample is in the top ten clones.

Study-level results and caveats: Higher generation probabilities were observed for clonotypes shared by all four sorted-subset donors than for non-shared clonotypes. About 5% of naive CD4, more than 3% of naive CD8, about 2.1% of memory CD4, and 0.35% to 0.5% of memory CD8 clonotypes were shared across a few donors. Rarefaction of sorted-subset datasets indicated incomplete sequencing despite the large sequencing depth. Only blood was sampled, and tissue TCR repertoires likely differ from those in blood. Pairwise subsampling led to the expectation that sequencing depth would affect the degree of clonotype sharing among donors. The small number of donors limited the genetic and exposure-history diversity represented. Larger estimated clonotype richness was generally found for naive subsets than for memory subsets.

The cysteine opens and the phenylalanine closes a CDR3 of 16 amino acids. Only the CDR3 part of the read is kept: 48 bases, read in frame from the first base. Looking up the germline V gene yields CDR1 LGHNA and CDR2 YNFKEQ. The junction shows trimming of 1 base on V and 2 bases on J, plus 12 bases between the germline ends. Healthy HIV-negative adults with no recently reported acute infections or vaccinations were included as donors. Only Caucasian adults living in Nashville, Tennessee, USA were represented among the donors. CD4+ T cells were enriched by magnetic negative selection, after which naive cells were positively selected on CD45RA and the negative fraction was taken as the memory subset. After blood collection by leukapheresis, PBMCs were isolated using Ficoll-Histopaque density gradient centrifugation and then cryopreserved in the vapor phase of liquid nitrogen. Purity and quantity of every magnetically sorted T cell population were checked by analytical flow cytometry. From each sorted fraction, genomic DNA was isolated and quantified by UV absorbance on a Nanodrop 2000c.

As for this clone: The target of this receptor is not known. Base qualities were left out, and no much larger clone turns up one base away.

This chain joins TRBV4-2 to TRBJ1-5; a tentative D call is TRBD1 (5 bases match). The origin of this receptor is a man between 18 and 29 years old in good health. Some clones in this sample may be carry-over from other donors' samples. The sample taken for sequencing was memory CD4+ T cells from PBMCs. Read against the paper, the sample's cell subset or site label means: CD45RA-negative fraction. Read as DNA, the sequence is TGTGCCAGCAGCCAAGCTGGGGGTCAGGGCAATCAGCCCCAGCATTTT. Its coded protein is CASSQAGGQGNQPQHF.